This T cell receptor beta chain was retrieved from a study of blood T cell repertoires in COVID-19. Some clones are missing from TCRdb's copy, which holds only in-frame ones; the method was immunoSEQ multiplex PCR. The sample has approximately 290,000 clones, around 90% seen once. J gave up 6 bases and V 3 bases, and 6 bases lay outside the gene matches. CDR1 LNHNV and CDR2 YYDKDF come from the germline V gene (reference sequence). The CDR3 runs to 16 residues. The sequencing sample was made of PBMCs or T cells enriched from blood (not recorded which). The sequence derives from a woman aged 18 to 35 with acute COVID-19. The chain recombines TRBV15 with TRBJ2-3, with TRBD2 matching 13 bases. The CDR3 DNA sequence: TGTGCCACCAGCAGCCGACTAGCGGGAGGTCTTGATACGCAGTATTTT. It specifies CATSSRLAGGLDTQYF. Full variable domain (missing parts from reference TRBV15 and TRBJ2-3): DAMVIQNPRYQVTQFGKPVTLSCSQTLNHNVMYWYQQKSSQAPKLLFHYYDKDFNNEADTPDNFQSRRPNTSFCFLDIRSPGLGDTAMYLCATSSRLAGGLDTQYFGPGTRLTVL.